Reported below is one TCR beta chain. The data were taken from a study of T cells expressing NK-cell markers. For each CDR3 protein, TCRdb gives one entry from its re-call of the 5' RACE reads, without DNA. This sample contains more than 90,000 distinct CDR3 sequences. The material sequenced was blood T cells: a sorted CD56 or NKG2C T cell subset, CD4+ or CD8+ T cells, or bulk PBMC T cells (not recorded which). This TCR came from a woman aged 18 to 75 in good health.

The CDR3 spells CASGLGTSGRNEQYF. This sequence joins TRBV12-5 and TRBJ2-7; TCRdb lists TRBD2, though no DNA is available to test this call. The germline gives CDR1 LGHNT, CDR2 FRNRAP. The CDR3 is 15 amino acids. The variable domain in full, with the rest retrieved from reference TRBV12-5 and TRBJ2-7, is DARVTQTPRHKVTEMGQEVTMRCQPILGHNTVFWYRQTMMQGLELLAYFRNRAPLDDSGMPKDRFSAEMPDATLATLKIQPSEPRDSAVYFCASGLGTSGRNEQYFGPGTRLTVT.